This T cell receptor (beta chain) was recovered during a study of blood T cells in healthy people across ages. Study-level findings and limits: Considered underestimates were the diversity estimates obtained from one million T cells. TCR beta diversity, measured per million T cells, fell in a roughly linear way with age.

Those donating, healthy Caucasian individuals from Russia, were aged roughly 6 to 95. Primers used in a second PCR of roughly 6 to 12 cycles were a sample-barcoded 5' primer and a J-beta primer mix. The template-switch adaptor, which had 12 random nucleotides, put a tag on each cDNA molecule. TCRdb re-called the 5' RACE reads with MiXCR, one entry per CDR3 protein. Among roughly 1,500,000 distinct CDR3 sequences listed, roughly a third were seen once. This clonotype has more than one count but fewer than ten. Antigen: not known. In germline, CDR1 is SGHTA, CDR2 FQGTGA. The CDR3 sequence is 18 residues long. V lost 5 bases and J lost 6; bases outside the gene matches: 12.

The receptor comes from a woman under 40 in good health. Material: blood. The V and J genes are TRBV7-3 and TRBJ2-1, with TRBD2 matching 14 bases. The CDR3 DNA is TGTGCCAGCAGCCCACTCTCGACTAGCGGGAGGGCCGGCAATGAGCAGTTCTTC. It codes for CASSPLSTSGRAGNEQFF.